What follows is one T cell receptor (beta chain) and its context. The target antigen is unknown. These data come from a study of T cells in Graves' hyperthyroidism and ophthalmopathy. Study observations and caveats: In the blood, most expanded thyroid clonotypes above 0.001 appeared as well.

Germline-derived CDR1 and CDR2 are DFQATT and SNEGSKA (reference sequence). This CDR3 has 18 amino acids. With V trimmed by 0 bases and J by 5 bases, 9 bases remained unmatched. Authors of the study amplified TCR beta CDR3 regions from RNA transcripts. Initially, a first-round RT-PCR of the TCR CDR3 employed the HTBI primer set. MiXCR, applied by TCRdb to the multiplex PCR reads, yields one record per CDR3 protein. The data contain over 700,000 distinct CDR3 sequences, 38% of them singletons. The sequenced sample was blood. This sequence originates from a man between 18 and 35 years old with Graves' hyperthyroidism. The rearrangement links TRBV20-1 to TRBJ2-2; TRBD2 matches 13 bases. CDR3 region: CSARDLGSTSGGTGELFF. CDR3 DNA sequence: TGCAGTGCTAGAGATCTTGGGTCGACTAGCGGGGGGACCGGGGAGCTGTTTTTT.